The rows below give T cell receptor beta chains drawn from one sample of a study of identical twins. TCRdb called the 5' RACE reads again in MiXCR, with one record for every CDR3 protein. The sample lists around 1.7 million distinct CDR3 sequences, about 32% seen once, with 0.25% to 0.3% in the top ten. Sequenced sample: cord blood. The receptors were gathered from a newborn girl in good health. Each CDR3 is given with its conserved first and last residue.

v_gene	CDR3aa
TRBV20-1	CSVTETQYF
TRBV6-6	CASTTGQMNTEAFF
TRBV6-6	CASSYASSSTEAFF
TRBV29-1	CSVEGRQGETQYF
TRBV7-2	CASSLATSMETQFF
TRBV18	CASSPLPGLAGDSDTQYF
TRBV5-1	CASSLVQGTLYGYTF
TRBV28	CAGSLGGQGGYEQYF
TRBV28	CASSPDRGNGYTF
TRBV28	CASSQEQGADTQYF
TRBV6-2/TRBV6-3	CASRKGPGAPYEQYF
TRBV6-5	CAGKPGVSTGELFF
TRBV20-1	CSADRGLNEKLFF
TRBV12-3/TRBV12-4	CASTRGNVPTDTQYF
TRBV5-1	CASGLAVGTVDGEQYF
TRBV3-1	CASSFQSVAEAFF
TRBV27	CASSTGYVAYEQYF
TRBV20-1	CSAPGGTEGRNYGYTF
TRBV5-4	CASSFQGLLYNEQFF
TRBV18	CASSPAFNQPQHF
TRBV18	CASSHDRNGVNEQFF
TRBV4-2	CASSQEERTGELFF
TRBV6-5	CAGSYMGPSGTPSYEQYF
TRBV7-2	CASSFIFPAGVNEQYF
TRBV28	CASSPIIGGWLAAPSSYNEQFF
TRBV24-1	CATSLTGYNSPLHF
TRBV25-1	CASSDSATEAFF
TRBV20-1	CSAWDRDRYEQYF
TRBV3-1	CASSQDGTSGDYEQYF
TRBV29-1	CSVEDRYYEQYF
TRBV5-1	CASSLNGAGGVADTQYF
TRBV5-5	CASSSTGTQPQHF
TRBV7-2	CASRLRGIGSYNEQFF
TRBV10-2	CASSLKGANQPQHF
TRBV3-1	CASNEGASGRHEQYF
TRBV5-6	CASSLGPTTYEQYF
TRBV12-3/TRBV12-4	CASSLPGEQFF
TRBV10-3	CAISERGPNTEAFF
TRBV15	CATSWQSPHEQFF
TRBV6-1	CASRDTSSFNEQFF
TRBV20-1	CSAQIRTSNNEQYF
TRBV20-1	CSARARTSGEQYF
TRBV6-5	CASSYGGAGLGDRTEAFF
TRBV12-3/TRBV12-4	CASDSGRPYNEQFF
TRBV20-1	CSARMTGEYGYTF
TRBV7-2	CATSPAGYNEQFF
TRBV16	CASSQRGANGYTF
TRBV9	CASSVADRGDGYTF
TRBV28	CASSTWDRLNSPLHF
TRBV29-1	CSVAPHGSGNTIYF
TRBV19	CASSLSQDGTQYF